Listed here are 30 T cell receptor beta chains from one sample, sequenced in a study of T cells in Graves' hyperthyroidism and ophthalmopathy. From RNA transcripts, TCR beta CDR3 regions were amplified. HTBI primers were the set used in a first-round RT-PCR of the TCR CDR3. TCRdb re-called the multiplex PCR reads through MiXCR, storing one row per CDR3 protein. Here the sample spans about 210,000 distinct CDR3 sequences, under 20% being singletons. Sequenced: blood. All receptors come from a man in his fifties with Graves' hyperthyroidism.

This clonotype was found many times. The chain joins TRBV7-2 to TRBJ2-3; D gene ambiguous. V gave up 2 bases and J gave up 6 bases, with 3 bases separating them. Germline V gene sequence: CDR1 SGHTA, CDR2 FQGNSA. This CDR3 contains 11 residues. In nucleotides, the CDR3 is TGTGCCAGCAGCTTATTTGATACGCAGTATTTT. As protein: CASSLFDTQYF.

This clonotype came up a few times. The chain uses TRBV6-2 or TRBV6-3 and TRBJ2-7; a possible D gene is TRBD1 (6 bases). CDR1 MNHEY and CDR2 SVGEGT come from the germline V gene. V lost 5 bases and J 1 base, leaving 27 bases between the germline ends. The CDR3 length is 19 residues. The CDR3 DNA reads TGTGCCAGCAGTCGATATACCACTCCCTCGACAGGTAGATCCTACGAGCAGTACTTC. Encoded protein: CASSRYTTPSTGRSYEQYF.

Comment on this clonotype: This may arise from a read error, as a much more abundant clone is one base away. The chain carries TRBV7-2 and TRBJ1-1; 9 bases are shared with TRBD1. The CDR3 contains 18 residues. The V segment lost 7 bases and the J segment 1 base; nucleotides outside the gene matches: 16. In germline, CDR1 is SGHTA, CDR2 FQGNSA. In DNA form, the CDR3 reads TGTGCCAGCAACCAGGCCCCCTACAGGGGGCGAGGGAACACTGAAGCTTTCTTT. Its protein product is CASNQAPYRGRGNTEAFF.

The rearrangement uses TRBV28 and TRBJ1-5; tentative D call: TRBD1 (6 bases). The length of the CDR3 is 15 residues. CDR1 and CDR2 (germline): MDHEN, SYDVKM. V shed 6 bases and J shed 2 bases, with 14 bases lying between them. CDR3: CASRRTQGRNQPQHF. The CDR3 DNA is TGTGCCAGCAGGCGAACACAGGGTCGCAATCAGCCCCAGCATTTT. The full variable domain, rest sourced from reference TRBV28 and TRBJ1-5, is DVKVTQSSRYLVKRTGEKVFLECVQDMDHENMFWYRQDPGLGLRLIYFSYDVKMKEKGDIPEGYSVSREKKERFSLILESASTNQTSMYLCASRRTQGRNQPQHFGDGTRLSIL.

About this clonotype: A much larger clone lies one base from this, so it may be a read error. The rearrangement joins TRBV12-3 or TRBV12-4 to TRBJ2-1, with 13 positions matching TRBD2. J lost 5 bases, V lost 6 bases, and 4 bases had no gene match. This CDR3 region has 15 residues. The chain's CDR3 is CASRPGLAGDNEQFF. The CDR3 DNA reads as TGTGCCAGCAGGCCAGGACTAGCGGGAGACAATGAGCAGTTCTTC.

This clonotype was counted at least ten times. The V call is TRBV5-1, the J call TRBJ2-2; TRBD2 might be the D (6 bases). This CDR3 region has 13 residues. V was shortened by 4 bases and J by 6 bases, with 10 bases between the two germline ends. Germline V gene lookup returns CDR1 SGHRS and CDR2 YFSETQ. The CDR3 DNA reads as TGCGCCAGCAGCGCCGGAGGGCCCGGGGAGCTGTTTTTT. Protein sequence: CASSAGGPGELFF.

This clonotype was counted ten times or more. The rearrangement uses TRBV20-1 and TRBJ2-7; tentative D call: TRBD2 (5 bases). This CDR3 has 14 residues. Trimming took off 3 bases at V and 2 bases at J, with 14 bases between the two ends. CDR1 is DFQATT, CDR2 SNEGSKA, per germline (reference sequence). The CDR3 nucleotides are TGCAGTGCTAGGGCGAGGACTTCCACCTACGAGCAGTACTTC. Protein sequence: CSARARTSTYEQYF.

The chain couples TRBV9 to TRBJ2-5; D remains unclear. Germline CDR1 SGDLS, CDR2 YYNGEE. The CDR3 loop spans 13 amino acids. V lost 4 bases to trimming and J lost 5 bases, with 12 bases between them. The CDR3 region is CASSPRVGETQYF. The CDR3 DNA sequence: TGTGCCAGCAGCCCCCGGGTGGGGGAGACCCAGTACTTC. Combining the CDR3 with reference TRBV9 and TRBJ2-5 gives the whole variable domain DSGVTQTPKHLITATGQRVTLRCSPRSGDLSVYWYQQSLDQGLQFLIQYYNGEERAKGNILERFSAQQFPDLHSELNLSSLELGDSALYFCASSPRVGETQYFGPGTRLLVL.

This clonotype was seen a few times. The chain employs TRBV5-5 and TRBJ2-1; D is possibly TRBD2 (6 bases). CDR1 SGHKS and CDR2 YYEKEE come from the germline V gene (reference sequence). This CDR3 has 17 residues. V was cut by 0 bases and J by 7 bases, with 20 bases left in between. The CDR3 bases are TGTGCCAGCAGCTTGGGGTCGGGGAGGTGGGTAAAGAATGAGCAGTTCTTC. Translated: CASSLGSGRWVKNEQFF.

This clonotype was detected ten times or more. This chain joins TRBV30 and TRBJ2-3; 11 bases are shared with TRBD2. The CDR3 contains 15 residues. The junction had 3 bases not matched to a gene; V was cut back by 2 bases and J by 2 bases. In germline, CDR1 is GTSNPN, CDR2 SVGIG (reference sequence). The chain's CDR3 is CAWSLGLADTDTQYF. The CDR3 DNA follows: TGTGCCTGGAGTCTGGGACTAGCGGACACAGATACGCAGTATTTT.

This clonotype was found many times. The chain employs TRBV24-1 and TRBJ2-3, with a possible D match to TRBD2 (6 bases). V lost 3 bases and J lost 6, with 15 bases in between. From germline, CDR1 is KGHDR and CDR2 SFDVKD. The CDR3 runs 15 residues. The CDR3 here is CATSDPRAGRDTQYF. CDR3 nucleotide sequence: TGTGCCACCAGTGATCCAAGGGCAGGGAGGGATACGCAGTATTTT.

This clonotype was observed many times. This chain links TRBV2 with TRBJ1-5; tentatively, D is TRBD1 (6 bases). Germline V lookup: CDR1 SNHLY, CDR2 FYNNEI. V gave up 5 bases and J gave up 5 bases, with 10 bases separating them. This CDR3 has 13 amino acids. In nucleotides, the CDR3 is TGTGCCAGCAGTTACAGGGACGATCAGCCCCAGCATTTT. Protein sequence: CASSYRDDQPQHF. Together with reference TRBV2 and TRBJ1-5, the CDR3 gives the full variable domain: EPEVTQTPSHQVTQMGQEVILRCVPISNHLYFYWYRQILGQKVEFLVSFYNNEISEKSEIFDDQFSVERPDGSNFTLKIRSTKLEDSAMYFCASSYRDDQPQHFGDGTRLSIL.

This sequence joins TRBV2 and TRBJ2-3, with D unclear. Per germline, CDR1 SNHLY and CDR2 FYNNEI. The CDR3 contains 10 residues. The V and J ends lost 5 bases and 7 bases respectively, with 4 bases between them. CDR3 DNA: TGTGCCAGCAGTTCAAATACGCAGTATTTT. Residues: CASSSNTQYF.

There are a few counts of this clonotype. The rearrangement links TRBV4-2 to TRBJ2-5, with a possible D match to TRBD1 (5 bases). The CDR3 runs to 15 residues. Germline V lookup: CDR1 LGHNA, CDR2 YNFKEQ. V was clipped by 3 bases and J by 4 bases, with 15 bases between them. CDR3 in amino acids: CASSQAGISRETQYF. The CDR3 DNA reads TGTGCCAGCAGCCAGGCAGGGATTTCGAGAGAGACCCAGTACTTC.

Worth noting for this clonotype: With a much larger clone just one base away, this may be a read error. The rearrangement links TRBV7-2 to TRBJ2-7, with D tentatively TRBD2 (7 bases). With 8 bases removed from V and 7 bases from J, the gap between germline ends came to 21 bases. The CDR3 has 14 amino acids. Germline V CDR1 and CDR2: SGHTA, FQGNSA. The CDR3: CASSEGGGPWEQYF. The CDR3 DNA reads as TGTGCCAGCTCCGAAGGGGGGGGGCCGTGGGAGCAGTACTTC.

This chain uses TRBV4-1 with TRBJ1-5; D unresolved. The germline V gene encodes CDR1 MGHRA and CDR2 YSYEKL. Trimming left V 3 bases short and J 2 bases short, with 20 bases between. The CDR3 is 18 residues long. The CDR3 region is CASSHTGAFSRGNQPQHF. In nucleotides, the CDR3 is TGCGCCAGCAGCCATACCGGAGCCTTTTCTCGAGGCAATCAGCCCCAGCATTTT.

This clonotype was observed a few times. This chain uses TRBV20-1 with TRBJ2-1, with D perhaps matching TRBD2 (5 bases). V was pared by 3 bases and J by 2 bases, with 20 bases between. Germline V gene sequence: CDR1 DFQATT, CDR2 SNEGSKA (reference sequence). This CDR3 has 17 amino acids. Here the CDR3 reads CSARKLAATHAYNEQFF. In DNA form, the CDR3 reads TGCAGTGCTAGGAAGCTAGCAGCCACTCACGCCTACAATGAGCAGTTCTTC.

This clonotype was observed at least ten times. The chain carries TRBV2 and TRBJ1-1; D gene uncertain. Germline V lookup: CDR1 SNHLY, CDR2 FYNNEI. V lost 0 bases to trimming and J lost 6 bases, with 5 bases between them. This CDR3 is 12 amino acids long. The CDR3 DNA reads as TGTGCCAGCAGTGAAGCGCTTCCTGAAGCTTTCTTT. Protein product: CASSEALPEAFF.

This clonotype was picked up many times. This chain uses TRBV12-3 or TRBV12-4 with TRBJ2-7; a weak D match, TRBD2 (5 bases). V was pared by 4 bases and J by 6 bases, with 10 bases between. CDR3 size: 12 residues. The CDR3 region is CASSYNGGEQYF. The CDR3 DNA is TGTGCCAGCAGTTATAACGGAGGCGAGCAGTACTTC.

In this sample, this clonotype turned up many times. The chain joins TRBV12-3 or TRBV12-4 to TRBJ1-5; D gene unclear. This CDR3 has 12 amino acids. Between the trimmed V and J ends, which lost 2 bases and 4 bases, there was a span of 3 bases. DNA of the CDR3: TGTGCCAGCAGTTTATGGAATCAGCCCCAGCATTTT. Residues: CASSLWNQPQHF.

This clonotype has a count of ten or more. Here the CDR3 DNA reads TGCGCCAGCAGTAATAGCGGGGGTAGCACAGATACGCAGTATTTT. This translates into CASSNSGGSTDTQYF. The V call is TRBV10-1, the J call TRBJ2-3; the match to TRBD2 covers 9 bases. Germline lookup yields CDR1 WNHNN and CDR2 SYGVQD (reference sequence). V shed 5 bases, J shed 0 bases, and the junction held 3 bases outside the gene matches. This CDR3 has 15 residues.

In this sample, this clonotype turned up many times. CDR3 protein: CASSRENTEAFF. CDR3 coding DNA: TGTGCCAGCTCACGTGAGAACACTGAAGCTTTCTTT. The V gene is TRBV18, the J gene TRBJ1-1; unclear D gene. V lost 4 bases to trimming and J lost 1 base, with 4 bases between them. CDR3 length: 12 amino acids. From germline, CDR1 is KGHSH and CDR2 LQKENI.

The chain carries TRBV5-8 and TRBJ2-7, with D tentatively TRBD2 (7 bases). The CDR3 has 15 residues. The germline V and J ends were trimmed by 5 bases and 4 bases, with 19 bases remaining between them. CDR1 SGHTS and CDR2 YDEGEE come from the germline V gene. The CDR3 loop reads CASSGGGDNLYEQYF. The CDR3 DNA sequence: TGTGCCAGCAGTGGAGGGGGGGACAATCTTTACGAGCAGTACTTC.

This clonotype showed up many times. The chain links TRBV6-1 to TRBJ2-7, with 7 bases fitting TRBD1. The CDR3 covers 15 residues. V lost 3 bases and J lost 6; bases outside the gene matches: 11. Per germline, CDR1 MNHNS and CDR2 SASEGT. CDR3 sequence (DNA): TGTGCCAGCAGTGATTACAGGGCAAGGGGGCGCGAGCAGTACTTC. The encoded protein is CASSDYRARGREQYF.

This clonotype appeared a few times. The gene calls are TRBV5-1 and TRBJ2-3; perhaps D is TRBD1 or TRBD2 (6 bases each). The V gene's germline CDR1 is SGHRS and CDR2 YFSETQ. The CDR3 extends over 16 amino acids. Trimming took 5 bases from V and 0 from J, leaving 16 bases between them. The CDR3 reads CASSRGYGSSTDTQYF. In DNA form, the CDR3 reads TGCGCCAGCAGTAGGGGGTACGGGAGTAGCACAGATACGCAGTATTTT.

V is TRBV18 and J is TRBJ2-1; 9 nucleotides match TRBD1. CDR3 size: 15 residues. Unmatched junction bases numbered 7, after V lost 3 bases and J lost 7 bases. Germline lookup yields CDR1 KGHSH and CDR2 LQKENI. This chain's CDR3 is CASSPSGTGRNEQFF. As DNA, the CDR3 is TGTGCCAGCTCACCCTCCGGGACAGGGAGAAATGAGCAGTTCTTC. The full variable domain, rest sourced from reference TRBV18 and TRBJ2-1, is NAGVMQNPRHLVRRRGQEARLRCSPMKGHSHVYWYRQLPEEGLKFMVYLQKENIIDESGMPKERFSAEFPKEGPSILRIQQVVRGDSAAYFCASSPSGTGRNEQFFGPGTRLTVL.

The table lists this clonotype with many counts. The chain employs TRBV12-3 or TRBV12-4 and TRBJ2-2, with 7 nucleotides matching TRBD1. Unmatched junction bases numbered 5, after V lost 6 bases and J lost 4 bases. CDR3 length equals 14 residues. The CDR3 DNA follows: TGTGCCAGCAGGGACAGGTTCCCCACCGGGGAGCTGTTTTTT. Translation gives CASRDRFPTGELFF.

This clonotype was seen more than once but under ten times. V gene TRBV24-1 combines with J gene TRBJ2-7; the match to TRBD1 covers 7 bases. CDR1 KGHDR and CDR2 SFDVKD come from the germline V gene. The CDR3 spans 13 residues. Trimming removed 4 bases from V and 5 bases from J; junction bases left unmatched: 4. CDR3 nucleotide sequence: TGTGCCACCAGTGACACGACAGGGAACGAGCAGTACTTC. It yields the protein CATSDTTGNEQYF.

This clonotype has at least ten counts. V usage is TRBV5-1 and J usage is TRBJ1-1; D is unclear. This CDR3 contains 14 residues. The V gene lost 0 bases and the J gene lost 2 bases, with 8 bases spanning the gap. CDR1 is SGHRS and CDR2 is YFSETQ in the germline V gene. CDR3 loop: CASSLDSYNTEAFF. The CDR3 DNA reads TGCGCCAGCAGCTTGGACTCTTATAACACTGAAGCTTTCTTT. The variable domain in full, with the rest retrieved from reference TRBV5-1 and TRBJ1-1, is KAGVTQTPRYLIKTRGQQVTLSCSPISGHRSVSWYQQTPGQGLQFLFEYFSETQRNKGNFPGRFSGRQFSNSRSEMNVSTLELGDSALYLCASSLDSYNTEAFFGQGTRLTVV.

This clonotype was counted between two and nine times. The V gene is TRBV5-1, the J gene TRBJ2-5, with D perhaps TRBD2 (5 bases). Germline CDR1 SGHRS, CDR2 YFSETQ. Trimming cost V 3 bases and J 4 bases, with 13 bases left between them. CDR3 length: 14 residues. For the CDR3, the DNA is TGCGCCAGCAGCTCGACTAACACTCTAGAGACCCAGTACTTC. Translating it yields CASSSTNTLETQYF.